Described below is a single TCR beta chain sequence and its context. This clone was recorded once. The antigen it binds to is not known. Base qualities are not at hand, and no much larger clone is one base apart. The sample originates from a study of graft-versus-host responses after intestinal transplantation (dated by TCRdb to the early 2020s). Some background on the complete study: The transplants that recipients received were multivisceral, liver-intestinal, or isolated intestinal. Every recipient was given anti-thymocyte globulin induction, then maintenance tacrolimus and steroids for roughly 3 years. Graft-versus-host and host-versus-graft alloreactive T cell clones were tracked in the graft, circulation and bone marrow after intestinal transplantation using bulk TCR-beta CDR3 sequencing. To identify alloreactive clones, pre-transplant mixed lymphocyte reaction products were sequenced and compared with unstimulated pre-transplant donor and recipient T cells. A cohort of approximately 24 intestinal transplant recipients, including one retransplant, was enrolled, and a few patients lacking pretransplant specimens were excluded. A peak of at least 4% donor T cells among recipient peripheral blood mononuclear cells was the definition used for donor T cell macrochimerism. Rather than going through the commercial service, samples from three later patients were sequenced in-house on an Illumina MiSeq and processed with MiXCR.

The time point label, as the study defines it: cells obtained before transplantation from donor or recipient. CD3+CD4+ and CD3+CD8+ populations were FACS-sorted from unstimulated pre-transplant donor and recipient cells taken from spleen or lymph nodes. The paper's findings and limits, for the study overall: Patients with donor T cell macrochimerism had high GvH to HvG T cell clonal ratios in their allografts. Peak levels of circulating GvH clones were associated with declines in HvG clones early after transplant. The conclusions were limited by the relatively low number and heterogeneity of the intestinal transplant patients. GvH clones were detected in recipient bone marrow, and some of these GvH clones were observed earlier in ileal mucosa or blood, consistent with an intestinal mucosal origin.

Per the germline V gene (reference sequence), MNHEY is the CDR1 and SMNVEV is the CDR2. Reading from cysteine to phenylalanine, the CDR3 counts 13 amino acids. Kept here is only the CDR3 DNA, which spans 39 bases and is read in frame from base 1. Libraries were built with the immunoSEQ multiplex PCR assay. For most patients, genomic DNA was isolated with the Qiagen DNeasy Blood and Tissue Kit and shipped frozen to Adaptive Biotechnologies for TCR sequencing. For most patients, genomic DNA was subjected to high-throughput TCR-beta CDR3 sequencing by Adaptive Biotechnologies. In the source study's methods: TCR sequencing data for more than 15 patients were retrieved from Adaptive's ImmunoSEQ software; a few other patients were processed with MiXCR and VDJtools. To correct CD4 versus CD8 sorting errors, sequences present in both subsets at a frequency ratio below 5:1 were removed. CDR3 nucleotide sequences shared between donor and recipient were removed because their origin could not be assigned. Alloreactive clones required at least 2-fold expansion over unstimulated cells and minimum CFSE-low frequency of 0.002% (template counts) or 0.001% (read counts). Clones were considered mappable if detected in sequenced pre-transplant spleen, lymph node, or MLR CFSE-low populations of the donor or recipient. Cumulative frequency of alloreactive clones was calculated as a percentage of all sequences weighted by copy number. TCRdb holds this immuneACCESS table with in-frame rearrangements only. Some clones are missing; in checked studies, unresolved V genes explain under half, and the rest has no known cause. V and J calls and clone size are as listed in that table; D and trimming were resolved from the DNA. The sample includes approximately 90,000 clones, with approximately 90% observed a single time. 7% to 8.5% of the sample rests with the top ten.

In this chain, TRBV27 is recombined with TRBJ2-5; the D call could be TRBD1 or TRBD2, with each sharing 5 bases. The J call may be incorrect, as the DNA end agrees better with TRBJ2-7. The sample consisted of unstimulated CD8+ T cells sorted from spleen or lymph node cells, taken before transplant. The sequence derives from a human donor who was the organ donor for an intestinal transplant. For the CDR3, the sequence is CASSRDASYEQYF. The DNA sequence reads TGTGCCAGCAGCCGGGACGCCTCCTACGAGCAGTACTTC.